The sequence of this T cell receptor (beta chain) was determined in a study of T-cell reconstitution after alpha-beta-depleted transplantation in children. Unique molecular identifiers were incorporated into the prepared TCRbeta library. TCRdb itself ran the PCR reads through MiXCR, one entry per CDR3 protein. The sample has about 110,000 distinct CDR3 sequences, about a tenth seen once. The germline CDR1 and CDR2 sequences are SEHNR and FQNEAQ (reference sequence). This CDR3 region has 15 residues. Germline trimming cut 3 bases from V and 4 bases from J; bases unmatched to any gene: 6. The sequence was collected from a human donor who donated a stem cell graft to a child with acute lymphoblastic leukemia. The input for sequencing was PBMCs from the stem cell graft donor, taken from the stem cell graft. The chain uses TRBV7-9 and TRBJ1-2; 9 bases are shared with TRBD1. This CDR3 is CASSLRTGEAYGYTF. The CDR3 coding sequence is TGTGCCAGCAGCTTGCGGACAGGGGAGGCCTATGGCTACACCTTC. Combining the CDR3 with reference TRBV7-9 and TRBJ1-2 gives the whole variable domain DTGVSQNPRHKITKRGQNVTFRCDPISEHNRLYWYRQTLGQGPEFLTYFQNEAQLEKSRLLSDRFSAERPKGSFSTLEIQRTEQGDSAMYLCASSLRTGEAYGYTFGSGTRLTVV.